The source of this T cell receptor beta chain is a study of monozygotic twins with inflammatory bowel disease. General observations from the study: In the analysis, different T cell subtypes could not be told apart. Among twins, concordant and discordant pairs did not differ in repertoire similarity, possibly from limited power. The authors found no support for a single strong IBD-associated signal or clonotype.

Germline V gene data show CDR1 as LGHDT and CDR2 as YNNKEL (reference sequence). This CDR3 contains 13 residues. Details on this clonotype: Its antigen is unknown.

Template-switch reactions added UMIs with a 6-nucleotide sample barcode. TCRdb reanalyzed the 5' RACE reads, giving one entry per CDR3 protein sequence and no DNA. The sample has over 200,000 distinct CDR3 sequences. Sequencing was performed on blood. This chain links TRBV3-1 with TRBJ2-2; TCRdb gives TRBD1 as the D gene, but with no DNA this cannot be confirmed. The clonotype originates from a human donor with ulcerative colitis or Crohn's disease, or a healthy co-twin of an affected twin (not recorded which). The CDR3 reads CASSRWGTGELFF.